The clone carrying this TCR beta chain was seen at least ten times. Its antigen is currently unknown. A quantitative 5'-RACE method, one with molecular barcodes, was used to make TCR beta libraries. TCRdb processed the 5' RACE reads anew with MiXCR; each CDR3 protein has one entry. The sample has 180,000 or so distinct CDR3 sequences; around 10% are singletons. These data belong to a study of CD8 T cells in ankylosing spondylitis. Study findings and constraints: Disease-associated clonotypes exhibited CD8+ identity and were relatively infrequent in peripheral blood. Reactive arthritis synovial fluid and blood were previously reported to contain some motif variants. Significant enrichment of disease-linked clones was reportedly seen in matched ankylosing spondylitis synovial fluid.

Germline CDR1 and CDR2: DFQATT and SNEGSKA (reference sequence). The ends were cut back, 6 bases at V and 6 bases at J, with 8 bases in the middle. This CDR3 is built from 10 residues. The TCR sequence derives from a male donor with ankylosing spondylitis or in good health (not recorded which). V gene TRBV20-1 combines with J gene TRBJ1-1; a weak D match, TRBD1 (6 bases). Source material: blood, either unsorted or a sorted T cell fraction (not recorded which). This CDR3 reads CSAGGAEAFF. CDR3 in DNA: TGCAGTGCGGGGGGCGCTGAAGCTTTCTTT.